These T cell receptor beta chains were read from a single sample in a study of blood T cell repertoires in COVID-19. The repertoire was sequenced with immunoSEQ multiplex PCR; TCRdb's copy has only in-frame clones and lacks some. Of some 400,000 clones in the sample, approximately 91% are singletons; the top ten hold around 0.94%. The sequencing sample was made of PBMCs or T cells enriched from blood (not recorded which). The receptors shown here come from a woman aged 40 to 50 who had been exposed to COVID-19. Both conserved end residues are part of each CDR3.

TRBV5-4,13,CASSPSKTGGYTF
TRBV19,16,CASSPQTGGYGNTIYF
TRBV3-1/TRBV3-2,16,CASSQGRRQGRGEQYF
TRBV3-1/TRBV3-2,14,CASSLGQGNEKLFF
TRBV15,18,CATSRRAGMGSYNSPLHF
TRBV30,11,CAWSADFEQYF
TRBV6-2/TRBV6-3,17,CASSQQGAADFNQPQHF
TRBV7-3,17,CASSPGTGGAGSYGYTF
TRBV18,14,CASSDTAEYNEQFF
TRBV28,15,CASGTGTALLNEQFF
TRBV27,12,CASRAGGRVQFF
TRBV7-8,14,CASSLHGQAYEQYF
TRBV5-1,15,CASSLVGQGGSEAFF
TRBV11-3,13,CASSMTVSDGYTF
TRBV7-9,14,CASSPTGVGDEQFF
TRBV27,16,CASSLSSSHSSYEQYF
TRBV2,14,CASSRGQTNSPLHF
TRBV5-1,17,CASSPPGLAGTTDTQYF
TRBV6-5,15,CASSLKAGGFDTQYF
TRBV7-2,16,CASSFLGKTGSSPLHF
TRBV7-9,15,CASSQGGVFNYGYTF
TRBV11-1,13,CASTRGMNTEAFF
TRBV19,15,CASRPEQGSNTEAFF
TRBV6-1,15,CASSEDRGINSPLHF
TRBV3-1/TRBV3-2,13,CASSQSRADTQYF
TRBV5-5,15,CASSPASGRFETQYF
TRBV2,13,CASSDRGNTEAFF
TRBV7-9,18,CASSSLLGTGGRATEAFF
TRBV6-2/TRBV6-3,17,CASSPGSRSGRRVEQFF
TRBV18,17,CASSPLMSGSLLETQYF
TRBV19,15,CASILTGGGNQPQHF
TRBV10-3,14,CAISGHSWDTEAFF
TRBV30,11,CAWTGGYEQYF
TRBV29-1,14,CSVDAGSLSHGYTF
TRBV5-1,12,CASSRVYGEAFF
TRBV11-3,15,CASSLAGISTDTQYF
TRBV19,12,CASSPRTAEAFF
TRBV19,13,CASSRDSGNTIYF
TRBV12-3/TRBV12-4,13,CASSLGGYYEQYF
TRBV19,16,CASSITTGRLAGELFF
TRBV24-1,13,CATSAQGNQPQHF
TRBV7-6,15,CASSLRPGQGNEQYF
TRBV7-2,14,CASNTRAGQETQYF
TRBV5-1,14,CASRNRTGGPEAFF
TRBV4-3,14,CASSQVSGNTEAFF
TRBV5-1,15,CASSWRRTGDYGYTF
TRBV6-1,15,CASSDWYGGDTEAFF
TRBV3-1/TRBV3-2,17,CASSLRAGGSGANVLTF